Following are 23 T cell receptor beta chains from one sample sequenced in a study of shared clonotypes between healthy human individuals. Sequencing used immunoSEQ multiplex PCR; TCRdb keeps in-frame clones, though not all of them. The profile shows a few million clones, around 90% of them singletons. Sequenced input: naive CD4+ T cells sorted from blood. Noted subset: CD45RA+ positively selected. Source of these receptors: a young man in good health.

V is TRBV7-2 and J is TRBJ1-1; 7 bases map to TRBD1. CDR3 length: 14 residues. The V gene's germline CDR1 is SGHTA and CDR2 FQGNSA. The junction had 8 bases not matched to a gene; V was cut back by 5 bases and J by 5 bases. Here the CDR3 reads CASSVHRGPTEAFF. For the CDR3, the DNA is TGTGCCAGCAGCGTCCACAGGGGTCCGACTGAAGCTTTCTTT.

A single count supports this clone. This sequence joins TRBV15 and TRBJ1-2; D unresolved. Trimming took off 3 bases at V and 4 bases at J, with 12 bases between the two ends. Germline-derived CDR1 and CDR2 are LNHNV and YYDKDF (reference sequence). This CDR3 is 14 amino acids long. CDR3: CATSRGLETYGYTF. In nucleotides, the CDR3 is TGTGCCACCAGCAGGGGTTTGGAAACCTATGGCTACACCTTC.

This chain uses TRBV29-1 with TRBJ1-1; TRBD1 matches at 8 bases. Trimming removed 6 bases from V and 1 base from J; junction bases left unmatched: 7. The CDR3 length is 14 residues. Germline V gives CDR1 SQVTM, CDR2 ANQGSEA. The CDR3 DNA is TGCAGCGTCGTCGGACAGGGAGGGAACACTGAAGCTTTCTTT. It codes for CSVVGQGGNTEAFF.

The chain employs TRBV7-2 and TRBJ2-3; D is perhaps TRBD1 (6 bases). V lost 0 bases to trimming and J lost 2 bases, with 9 bases between them. Germline loops: CDR1 SGHTA, CDR2 FQGNSA. CDR3 length: 15 residues. CDR3 region: CASSLAGHHTDTQYF. In DNA, the CDR3 is TGTGCCAGCAGCTTAGCGGGACACCACACAGATACGCAGTATTTT.

A word on this clone: The same CDR3 arises from other DNA sequences in this sample as well. The chain carries TRBV5-1 and TRBJ2-7; the match to TRBD2 covers 10 bases. Trimming took 0 bases from V and 4 from J; bases not matched to a gene: 4. Per germline, CDR1 SGHRS and CDR2 YFSETQ. This CDR3 is built from 15 residues. The CDR3 DNA reads TGCGCCAGCAGCTTGGAAGCGGGAGGGTCTTACGAGCAGTACTTC. The encoded protein is CASSLEAGGSYEQYF.

The chain has TRBV6-1 and TRBJ1-2, with 7 positions matching TRBD1. This CDR3 comprises 15 residues. Losses at the gene ends were 6 bases for V and 3 bases for J; bases not matched to a gene: 10. Germline V CDR1 and CDR2: MNHNS, SASEGT. The CDR3 DNA is TGTGCCAGCAGCGCGAGAGACAGGGTTTACTATGGCTACACCTTC. It encodes CASSARDRVYYGYTF.

The chain combines TRBV7-2 with TRBJ1-2, with 10 nucleotides matching TRBD1. CDR1 is SGHTA and CDR2 is FQGNSA in the germline V gene. The junction had 3 bases not matched to a gene; V was cut back by 3 bases and J by 5 bases. The length of the CDR3 is 14 residues. The CDR3 loop is CASSFDRGQYGYTF. The CDR3 DNA reads TGTGCCAGCAGCTTTGACAGGGGGCAGTATGGCTACACCTTC.

This sequence joins TRBV11-1 and TRBJ2-7, with a tentative D call TRBD1 (6 bases). This CDR3 contains 14 residues. Trimming removed 2 bases from V and 6 bases from J, with 14 bases in between. Germline V gene sequence: CDR1 SGHAT, CDR2 FQDESV (reference sequence). The CDR3 DNA reads TGTGCCAGCAGCTTAAAACAGGGATTCTCCGAGCAGTACTTC. Translating gives CASSLKQGFSEQYF. Using reference TRBV11-1 and TRBJ2-7 for the parts outside the CDR3, the full variable domain is EAEVAQSPRYKITEKSQAVAFWCDPISGHATLYWYRQILGQGPELLVQFQDESVVDDSQLPKDRFSAERLKGVDSTLKIQPAELGDSAMYLCASSLKQGFSEQYFGPGTRLTVT.

This clone occurred once. The rearrangement joins TRBV4-1 to TRBJ2-1; D may correspond to TRBD1 or TRBD2 (6 bases each). Germline CDR1 is MGHRA and CDR2 is YSYEKL. V was pared by 4 bases and J by 6 bases, with 19 bases between. There are 16 residues in the CDR3. Here the CDR3 reads CASSPVRGVFGNEQFF. The CDR3 coding sequence is TGCGCCAGCAGCCCTGTAAGGGGGGTCTTCGGCAATGAGCAGTTCTTC.

The chain recombines TRBV4-3 with TRBJ2-5; no definite D call. CDR3 length equals 16 residues. Germline V gives CDR1 LGHNA, CDR2 YSLEER. The V gene lost 0 bases and the J gene lost 6 bases, with 17 bases spanning the gap. The CDR3 loop reads CASSQDLWFGEKTQYF. The CDR3 nucleotides read TGCGCCAGCAGCCAAGATTTGTGGTTCGGTGAAAAGACCCAGTACTTC.

CDR3 nucleotides: TGCGCCAGCAGCTGGGGACCCGTAACAGCTAACTATGGCTACACCTTC. Translated, it gives CASSWGPVTANYGYTF. The rearrangement joins TRBV5-1 to TRBJ1-2, with D possibly matching TRBD1 (5 bases). The germline V and J ends were trimmed by 3 bases and 0 bases, with 15 bases remaining between them. The CDR3 has 16 amino acids. From germline, CDR1 is SGHRS and CDR2 YFSETQ.

This chain joins TRBV7-2 and TRBJ1-5; possible D gene TRBD1, 5 bases. CDR1 is SGHTA, CDR2 FQGNSA, per germline. The V end was cut by 1 base, the J end by 4 bases, with 17 bases between. CDR3 length: 17 amino acids. CDR3: CASSLGRGRGPNQPQHF. In DNA form, the CDR3 reads TGTGCCAGCAGCTTAGGACGAGGGCGGGGCCCAAATCAGCCCCAGCATTTT.

This rearrangement joins TRBV19 to TRBJ2-2; TRBD2 agrees at 8 bases. Germline trimming cut 7 bases from V and 5 bases from J; bases unmatched to any gene: 3. The CDR3 runs 13 residues. In germline, CDR1 is LNHDA, CDR2 SQIVND (reference sequence). The CDR3 loop is CASKPGGTGELFF. CDR3 nucleotide sequence: TGTGCCAGTAAACCGGGGGGGACCGGGGAGCTGTTTTTT.

As concerns this clone: Additional DNA sequences in this sample encode the identical CDR3. V gene TRBV11-2 combines with J gene TRBJ2-7; D remains ambiguous. Germline loops: CDR1 SGHAT, CDR2 FQNNGV. This CDR3 region has 10 residues. With 4 bases removed from V and 2 bases from J, the gap between germline ends came to 0 bases. The CDR3 DNA sequence: TGTGCCAGCAGCTCCTACGAGCAGTACTTC. Its protein product is CASSSYEQYF.

V gene TRBV2 combines with J gene TRBJ2-5; D not resolved. This CDR3 comprises 12 residues. Germline loops: CDR1 SNHLY, CDR2 FYNNEI. Deletions cut 8 bases from V and 1 base from J, with 8 bases between. The CDR3 here is CASEVFQETQYF. The DNA of the CDR3 is TGTGCCAGCGAGGTCTTCCAAGAGACCCAGTACTTC. Using reference TRBV2 and TRBJ2-5 for the parts outside the CDR3, the full variable domain is EPEVTQTPSHQVTQMGQEVILRCVPISNHLYFYWYRQILGQKVEFLVSFYNNEISEKSEIFDDQFSVERPDGSNFTLKIRSTKLEDSAMYFCASEVFQETQYFGPGTRLLVL.

This chain joins TRBV20-1 and TRBJ1-4; no clear D. Germline V lookup: CDR1 DFQATT, CDR2 SNEGSKA (reference sequence). Trimming left V 5 bases short and J 6 bases short, with 7 bases between. The CDR3 loop spans 11 amino acids. CDR3 residues: CSAPQYEKLFF. The CDR3 nucleotides read TGCAGTGCTCCGCAGTATGAAAAACTGTTTTTT.

The V and J genes are TRBV7-2 and TRBJ2-2; no firm D call. In germline, CDR1 is SGHTA, CDR2 FQGNSA. Trimming shortened V by 0 bases and J by 2 bases, and 7 bases separated the two germline ends. The CDR3 sequence is 15 residues long. CDR3 sequence: CASSLATRNTGELFF. The CDR3 DNA sequence: TGTGCCAGCAGCTTAGCTACCAGAAACACCGGGGAGCTGTTTTTT.

The chain is built from TRBV10-3 and TRBJ1-1; TRBD1 is a possible D gene (6 bases). CDR1 and CDR2 from the germline V gene are ENHRY and SYGVKD. Trimming removed 2 bases at V and 4 bases at J, with 14 bases between. The CDR3 runs 15 residues. CDR3 amino acids: CAISEGGAQGTEAFF. The DNA of the CDR3 is TGTGCCATCAGTGAGGGGGGGGCGCAGGGCACTGAAGCTTTCTTT.

Here the CDR3 DNA reads TGTGCCAGCAGCTTCGTCTTGACAGACGAGCAGTACTTC. Protein sequence: CASSFVLTDEQYF. The chain uses TRBV11-2 and TRBJ2-7, with a possible D match to TRBD1 (5 bases). CDR3 size: 13 residues. The ends were cut back, 3 bases at V and 5 bases at J, with 11 bases in the middle. Germline assignment: CDR1 SGHAT and CDR2 FQNNGV. Full variable domain (outside the CDR3, taken from reference TRBV11-2 and TRBJ2-7): EAGVAQSPRYKIIEKRQSVAFWCNPISGHATLYWYQQILGQGPKLLIQFQNNGVVDDSQLPKDRFSAERLKGVDSTLKIQPAKLEDSAVYLCASSFVLTDEQYFGPGTRLTVT.

Details on this clone: At the DNA level, this CDR3 is encoded by other sequences in the same sample as well. V gene TRBV7-9 combines with J gene TRBJ2-5; no clear D gene. Germline V gene data show CDR1 as SEHNR and CDR2 as FQNEAQ (reference sequence). With 6 bases removed from V and 2 bases from J, the gap between germline ends came to 4 bases. There are 11 residues in the CDR3. CDR3 DNA sequence: TGTGCCAGCAGTCGGCAAGAGACCCAGTACTTC. Translation: CASSRQETQYF. The full variable domain, in which reference TRBV7-9 and TRBJ2-5 provide the parts outside the CDR3, is DTGVSQNPRHKITKRGQNVTFRCDPISEHNRLYWYRQTLGQGPEFLTYFQNEAQLEKSRLLSDRFSAERPKGSFSTLEIQRTEQGDSAMYLCASSRQETQYFGPGTRLLVL.

The chain couples TRBV5-4 to TRBJ2-1; 10 bases map to TRBD2. Germline V gene lookup returns CDR1 SGHNT and CDR2 YYREEE (reference sequence). V shed 4 bases, J shed 4 bases, and the junction held 8 bases outside the gene matches. The CDR3 extends over 16 amino acids. CDR3 protein: CASSLGGTSEYNEQFF. DNA of the CDR3: TGTGCCAGCAGCCTGGGGGGGACTAGCGAGTACAATGAGCAGTTCTTC.

The chain recombines TRBV30 with TRBJ2-7, with 8 bases fitting TRBD2. J gave up 3 bases and V 0 bases, and 7 bases lay outside the gene matches. Germline V CDR1 and CDR2: GTSNPN, SVGIG (reference sequence). This CDR3 contains 15 residues. The CDR3 protein is CAWSVLKRGFYEQYF. DNA for the CDR3: TGTGCCTGGAGTGTACTCAAGCGGGGGTTCTACGAGCAGTACTTC.

On this clone: Other DNA sequences in the same sample also yield this CDR3. V and J are TRBV6-5 and TRBJ1-2; D is ambiguous. Per germline, CDR1 MNHEY and CDR2 SVGAGI. V gave up 2 bases and J gave up 1 base, with 8 bases separating them. The CDR3 has 14 amino acids. CDR3 sequence: CASSYREINYGYTF. The CDR3 nucleotides are TGTGCCAGCAGTTACCGGGAGATTAACTATGGCTACACCTTC.